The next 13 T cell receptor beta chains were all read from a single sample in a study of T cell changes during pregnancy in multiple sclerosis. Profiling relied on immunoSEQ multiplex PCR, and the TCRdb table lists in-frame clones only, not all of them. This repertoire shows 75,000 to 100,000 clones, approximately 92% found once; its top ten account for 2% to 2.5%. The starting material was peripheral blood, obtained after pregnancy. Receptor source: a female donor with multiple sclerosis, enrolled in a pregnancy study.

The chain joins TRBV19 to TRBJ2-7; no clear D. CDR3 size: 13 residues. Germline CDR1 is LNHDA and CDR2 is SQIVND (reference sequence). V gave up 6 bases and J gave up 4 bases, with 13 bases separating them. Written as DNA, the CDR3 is TGTGCCAGTAGCCGCACCGATCGGTACGAGCAGTACTTC. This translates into CASSRTDRYEQYF.

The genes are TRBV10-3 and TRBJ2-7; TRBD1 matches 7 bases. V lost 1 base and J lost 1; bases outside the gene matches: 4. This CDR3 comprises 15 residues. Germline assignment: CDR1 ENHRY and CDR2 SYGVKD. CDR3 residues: CAISELWTGSYEQYF. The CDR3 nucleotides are TGTGCCATCAGTGAGTTGTGGACAGGATCCTACGAGCAGTACTTC.

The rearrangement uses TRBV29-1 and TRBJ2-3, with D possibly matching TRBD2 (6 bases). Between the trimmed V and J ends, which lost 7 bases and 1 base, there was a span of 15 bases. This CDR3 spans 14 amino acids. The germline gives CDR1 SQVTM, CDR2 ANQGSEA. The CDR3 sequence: CSAETASGTDTQYF. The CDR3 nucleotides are TGCAGCGCCGAAACGGCTAGCGGCACAGATACGCAGTATTTT.

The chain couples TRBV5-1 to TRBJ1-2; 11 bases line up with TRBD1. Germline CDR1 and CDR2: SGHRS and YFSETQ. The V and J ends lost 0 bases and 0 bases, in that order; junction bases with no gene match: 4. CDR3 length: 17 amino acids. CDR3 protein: CASSLGTGGEANYGYTF. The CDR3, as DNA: TGCGCCAGCAGCTTGGGGACAGGGGGCGAAGCTAACTATGGCTACACCTTC.

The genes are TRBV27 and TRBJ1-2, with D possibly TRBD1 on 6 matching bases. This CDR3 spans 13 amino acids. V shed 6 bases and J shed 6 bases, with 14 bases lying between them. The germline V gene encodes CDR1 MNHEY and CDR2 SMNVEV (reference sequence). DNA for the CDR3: TGTGCCAGCAGCCCCGGACAGTTCAATGGCTACACCTTC. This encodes CASSPGQFNGYTF.

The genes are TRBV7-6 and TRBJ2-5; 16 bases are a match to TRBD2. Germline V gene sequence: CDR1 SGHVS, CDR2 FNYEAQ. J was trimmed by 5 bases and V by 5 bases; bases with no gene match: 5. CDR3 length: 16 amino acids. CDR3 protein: CASSPGTSGRDETQYF. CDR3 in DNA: TGTGCCAGCAGCCCGGGGACTAGCGGGAGGGACGAGACCCAGTACTTC.

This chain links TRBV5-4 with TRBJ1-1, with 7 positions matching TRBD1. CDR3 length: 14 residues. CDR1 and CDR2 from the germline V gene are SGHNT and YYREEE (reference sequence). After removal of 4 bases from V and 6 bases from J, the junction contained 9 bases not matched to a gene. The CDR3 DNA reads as TGTGCCAGCAGCCAGGCGGCGGGACAGCCTGAAGCTTTCTTT. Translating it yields CASSQAAGQPEAFF.

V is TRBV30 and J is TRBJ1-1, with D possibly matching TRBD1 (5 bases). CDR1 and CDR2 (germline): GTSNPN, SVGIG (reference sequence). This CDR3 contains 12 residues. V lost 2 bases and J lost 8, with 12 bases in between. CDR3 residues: CAWSRQPLEAFF. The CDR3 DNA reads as TGTGCCTGGAGTAGACAGCCACTAGAAGCTTTCTTT.

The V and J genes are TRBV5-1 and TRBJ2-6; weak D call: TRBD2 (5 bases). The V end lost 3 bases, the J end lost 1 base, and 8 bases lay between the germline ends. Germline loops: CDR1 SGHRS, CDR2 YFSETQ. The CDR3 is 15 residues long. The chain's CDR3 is CASSSGDSGANVLTF. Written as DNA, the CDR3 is TGCGCCAGCAGCTCCGGGGATTCTGGGGCCAACGTCCTGACTTTC.

CDR3 residues: CASSALGNTEAFF. The CDR3 region has the DNA TGTGCCAGCAGTGCTCTCGGGAACACTGAAGCTTTCTTT. The chain carries TRBV6-4 and TRBJ1-1, with D hard to call. The V end was cut by 4 bases, the J end by 1 base, with 7 bases between. This CDR3 spans 13 amino acids. Germline lookup yields CDR1 MRHNA and CDR2 SNTAGT.

The CDR3 region is CASSQDSEGRGGAGWAKLFF. CDR3 nucleotide sequence: TGTGCCAGCAGCCAAGATTCTGAAGGCAGAGGGGGCGCAGGGTGGGCAAAACTGTTTTTT. The chain recombines TRBV4-2 with TRBJ1-4; 7 bases line up with TRBD1. CDR3 length: 20 residues. V trimming: 0 bases; J trimming: 10 bases; junction bases outside the gene matches: 23. Looked up from germline, CDR1 is LGHNA and CDR2 is YNFKEQ.

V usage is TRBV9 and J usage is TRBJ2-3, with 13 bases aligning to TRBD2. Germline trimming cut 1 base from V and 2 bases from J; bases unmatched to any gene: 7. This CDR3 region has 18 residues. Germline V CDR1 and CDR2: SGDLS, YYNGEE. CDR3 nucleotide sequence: TGTGCCAGCAGCGTACCACTAGCGGGGGGGCCTTCCACAGATACGCAGTATTTT. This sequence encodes CASSVPLAGGPSTDTQYF. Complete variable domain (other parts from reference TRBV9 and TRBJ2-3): DSGVTQTPKHLITATGQRVTLRCSPRSGDLSVYWYQQSLDQGLQFLIQYYNGEERAKGNILERFSAQQFPDLHSELNLSSLELGDSALYFCASSVPLAGGPSTDTQYFGPGTRLTVL.

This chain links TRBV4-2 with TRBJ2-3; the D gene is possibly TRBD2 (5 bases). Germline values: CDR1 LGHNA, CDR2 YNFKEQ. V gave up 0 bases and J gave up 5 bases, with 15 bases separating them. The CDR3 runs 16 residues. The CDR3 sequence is CASSQEVRGRGDTQYF. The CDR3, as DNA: TGTGCCAGCAGCCAAGAGGTCCGTGGGAGAGGAGATACGCAGTATTTT.